The 14 T cell receptor beta chains given below trace back to one sample, sequenced in a study of human T cells and chemical hapten exposure. Time point in this sample: patch test 1, 2 weeks after DPC sensitization. Treatment meaning: therapeutic diphenylcyclopropenone sensitization with weekly scalp DPC. TCRdb analysed the RACE reads with MiXCR anew, one entry per CDR3 protein. The table shows 100,000 to 150,000 distinct CDR3 sequences, with about an eighth occurring only once. The sequencing used whole blood, collected in connection with sensitization to the hapten diphenylcyclopropenone (DPC). All receptors come from a man aged 18 to 30 with alopecia areata. Some clones in this sample may be carry-over from other donors' samples.

This chain links TRBV7-2 with TRBJ2-1; 9 nucleotides agree with TRBD2. The trim removed 5 bases at V and 1 base at J, leaving 9 bases unmatched. The CDR3 totals 17 residues. The germline V gene encodes CDR1 SGHTA and CDR2 FQGNSA. The CDR3 here is CASSPWRRGGSYNEQFF. CDR3 nucleotide sequence: TGTGCCAGCAGCCCCTGGCGGCGGGGGGGTTCCTACAATGAGCAGTTCTTC.

This clonotype came up a few times. This sequence joins TRBV7-2 and TRBJ2-1, with 7 bases identical to TRBD1. Unmatched junction bases numbered 4, after V lost 4 bases and J lost 10 bases. The CDR3 is 12 amino acids. The V gene's germline CDR1 is SGHTA and CDR2 FQGNSA. The CDR3 DNA sequence: TGTGCCAGCAGCTCATACAGGGGCGAGCAGTTCTTC. Its protein is CASSSYRGEQFF. Full variable domain (missing parts from reference TRBV7-2 and TRBJ2-1): GAGVSQSPSNKVTEKGKDVELRCDPISGHTALYWYRQSLGQGLEFLIYFQGNSAPDKSGLPSDRFSAERTGGSVSTLTIQRTQQEDSAVYLCASSSYRGEQFFGPGTRLTVL.

This clonotype was observed a handful of times. V is TRBV24-1 and J is TRBJ2-1; TRBD1 agrees at 7 bases. Germline CDR1 and CDR2: KGHDR and SFDVKD. V trimming: 1 base; J trimming: 5 bases; junction bases outside the gene matches: 4. The CDR3 sequence is 15 residues long. The CDR3 sequence: CATSDFGTDHNEQFF. CDR3 bases: TGTGCCACCAGTGATTTTGGGACAGACCACAATGAGCAGTTCTTC.

This clonotype was observed a handful of times. This sequence joins TRBV6-6 and TRBJ2-1; 8 bases fit TRBD1. This CDR3 comprises 15 residues. The germline gives CDR1 MNHNY, CDR2 SVGAGI (reference sequence). J lost 4 bases, V lost 6 bases, and 8 bases had no gene match. The CDR3 DNA is TGTGCCAGCAGCACGGGACAGGCCCTTTACAATGAGCAGTTCTTC. Amino acids: CASSTGQALYNEQFF.

Only a few counts were recorded for this clonotype. The chain carries TRBV6-1 and TRBJ1-1; tentatively, D is TRBD1 (5 bases). The CDR3 covers 13 residues. The V end lost 2 bases, the J end lost 5 bases, and 9 bases lay between the germline ends. From germline, CDR1 is MNHNS and CDR2 SASEGT. Written as DNA, the CDR3 is TGTGCCAGCAGTGAACGGGGCTGGACTGAAGCTTTCTTT. It specifies CASSERGWTEAFF.

This clonotype was observed a few times. The genes are TRBV29-1 and TRBJ2-1; the D is unclear. The CDR3 contains 15 residues. Germline assignment: CDR1 SQVTM and CDR2 ANQGSEA. Trimming shortened V by 0 bases and J by 5 bases, and 14 bases separated the two germline ends. The CDR3 sequence is CSVEDQTAADNEQFF. CDR3 nucleotides: TGCAGCGTTGAAGATCAAACAGCAGCTGACAATGAGCAGTTCTTC.

The chain uses TRBV10-1 and TRBJ2-7; D call uncertain. V was clipped by 3 bases and J by 6 bases, with 12 bases between them. The CDR3 totals 13 residues. CDR1 and CDR2 from the germline V gene are WNHNN and SYGVQD (reference sequence). The CDR3 DNA reads as TGCGCCAGCAGTGACCTCAACGGGCGCGAGCAGTACTTC. Translated: CASSDLNGREQYF.

The chain is built from TRBV7-6 and TRBJ2-7; a possible D gene is TRBD1 (5 bases). The CDR3 length is 15 residues. Trimming pared 0 bases from V and 3 bases from J, leaving 12 bases between. CDR1 and CDR2 from the germline V gene are SGHVS and FNYEAQ. The CDR3 DNA reads TGTGCCAGCAGCTTAGCGGTGGCAGGGAACTACGAGCAGTACGTC. Translation: CASSLAVAGNYEQYV.

This clonotype has more than one count but fewer than ten. The chain recombines TRBV24-1 with TRBJ2-3; 7 nucleotides agree with TRBD1. Germline-derived CDR1 and CDR2 are KGHDR and SFDVKD. V shed 4 bases, J shed 9 bases, and the junction held 6 bases outside the gene matches. The CDR3 has 13 residues. The CDR3 loop is CATSETTGRTQYF. The CDR3, as DNA: TGTGCCACCAGTGAGACGACAGGGCGGACGCAGTATTTT.

V is TRBV6-2 or TRBV6-3 and J is TRBJ2-7; D is undetermined. CDR3 length: 13 amino acids. CDR1 and CDR2 from the germline V gene are MNHEY and SVGEGT. The ends were cut back, 2 bases at V and 5 bases at J, with 10 bases in the middle. CDR3: CASSYGPWDEQYF. The CDR3 DNA reads as TGTGCCAGCAGTTACGGCCCTTGGGACGAGCAGTACTTC.

The V and J genes are TRBV3-1 and TRBJ1-1, with a tentative D call TRBD1 (5 bases). The CDR3 totals 14 residues. Trimming left V 2 bases short and J 1 base short, with 8 bases between. From germline, CDR1 is LGHDT and CDR2 YNNKEL (reference sequence). The CDR3 loop is CASSQRTPNTEAFF. DNA for the CDR3: TGTGCCAGCAGCCAAAGGACACCGAACACTGAAGCTTTCTTT. Looking up the rest from reference TRBV3-1 and TRBJ1-1 gives the full variable domain: DTAVSQTPKYLVTQMGNDKSIKCEQNLGHDTMYWYKQDSKKFLKIMFSYNNKELIINETVPNRFSPKSPDKAHLNLHINSLELGDSAVYFCASSQRTPNTEAFFGQGTRLTVV.

This chain joins TRBV12-3 or TRBV12-4 and TRBJ2-2; D gene unclear. V was cut by 1 base and J by 0 bases, with 9 bases left in between. The CDR3 is made up of 16 amino acids. This CDR3 is CASSLGRAANTGELFF. Written as DNA, the CDR3 is TGTGCCAGCAGTTTAGGTCGGGCCGCGAACACCGGGGAGCTGTTTTTT.

The chain is built from TRBV6-5 and TRBJ2-3, with D maybe TRBD1 (6 bases). The CDR3 has 12 amino acids. Germline V CDR1 and CDR2: MNHEY, SVGAGI. V gave up 2 bases and J gave up 7 bases, with 7 bases separating them. The CDR3 region is CASSYGGYTQYF. CDR3 sequence (DNA): TGTGCCAGCAGTTACGGGGGCTATACGCAGTATTTT.

The chain employs TRBV24-1 and TRBJ2-7; D not resolved. Between the trimmed V and J ends, which lost 11 bases and 0 bases, there was a span of 13 bases. The V gene's germline CDR1 is KGHDR and CDR2 SFDVKD. The CDR3 length is 13 residues. CDR3 sequence reads: CAIERVLSYEQYF. DNA of the CDR3: TGTGCCATCGAACGGGTCCTCTCCTACGAGCAGTACTTC.